Presented here are 4 T cell receptor beta chains from one specimen sequenced in a study of blood T cell repertoires in COVID-19. Clones were read by immunoSEQ multiplex PCR, and TCRdb kept only the in-frame ones, dropping some. The repertoire holds some 260,000 clones, with about nine tenths as singletons. Material for sequencing was PBMCs or T cells enriched from blood (not recorded which). The receptors stem from a woman aged 18-35 years who had recovered from COVID-19.

V and J are TRBV7-9 and TRBJ2-6; D is uncertain. This CDR3 has 13 amino acids. V gave up 6 bases and J gave up 4 bases, with 7 bases separating them. Looked up from germline, CDR1 is SEHNR and CDR2 is FQNEAQ (reference sequence). This CDR3 reads CASRESGANVLTF. CDR3 nucleotide sequence: TGTGCCAGCAGGGAGTCAGGGGCCAACGTCCTGACTTTC.

V usage is TRBV19 and J usage is TRBJ2-3, with a possible D match to TRBD1 (5 bases). The CDR3 consists of 16 residues. The germline V gene has CDR1 LNHDA and CDR2 SQIVND (reference sequence). V was cut by 4 bases and J by 1 base, with 15 bases left in between. The CDR3 region has the DNA TGTGCCAGTAGTACCCTCCAGGGCTCGGGCACAGATACGCAGTATTTT. This translates into CASSTLQGSGTDTQYF.

The J gene is TRBJ1-1, the V gene TRBV19, with D perhaps matching TRBD1 (5 bases). V shed 4 bases and J shed 0 bases, with 12 bases lying between them. Germline-derived CDR1 and CDR2 are LNHDA and SQIVND (reference sequence). The CDR3 runs to 15 residues. This CDR3 reads CASSTSQGVNTEAFF. CDR3 DNA sequence: TGTGCCAGTAGTACCTCTCAGGGCGTGAACACTGAAGCTTTCTTT.

The chain couples TRBV6-5 to TRBJ1-1; 9 bases fit TRBD1. Germline V gene data show CDR1 as MNHEY and CDR2 as SVGAGI. The CDR3 has 15 residues. Unmatched junction bases numbered 9, after V lost 7 bases and J lost 3 bases. CDR3 region: CASTSWDREDTEAFF. CDR3 nucleotides: TGTGCCAGCACCTCTTGGGACAGGGAAGACACTGAAGCTTTCTTT.